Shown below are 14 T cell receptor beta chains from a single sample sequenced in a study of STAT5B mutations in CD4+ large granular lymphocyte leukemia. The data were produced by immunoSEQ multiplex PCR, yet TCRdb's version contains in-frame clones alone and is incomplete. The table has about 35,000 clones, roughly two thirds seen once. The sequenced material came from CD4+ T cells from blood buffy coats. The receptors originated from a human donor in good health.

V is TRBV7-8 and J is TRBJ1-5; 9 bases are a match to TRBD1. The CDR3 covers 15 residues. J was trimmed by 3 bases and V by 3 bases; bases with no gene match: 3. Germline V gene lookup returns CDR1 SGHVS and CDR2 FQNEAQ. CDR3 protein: CASSLRDRDNQPQHF. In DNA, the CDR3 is TGTGCCAGCAGCTTGCGGGACAGGGACAATCAGCCCCAGCATTTT.

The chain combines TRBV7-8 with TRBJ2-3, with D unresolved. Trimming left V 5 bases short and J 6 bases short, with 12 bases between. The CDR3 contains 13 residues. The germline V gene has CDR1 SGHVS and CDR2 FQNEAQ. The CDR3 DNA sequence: TGTGCCAGCAGCCCACCCTTAGGGGATACGCAGTATTTT. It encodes CASSPPLGDTQYF.

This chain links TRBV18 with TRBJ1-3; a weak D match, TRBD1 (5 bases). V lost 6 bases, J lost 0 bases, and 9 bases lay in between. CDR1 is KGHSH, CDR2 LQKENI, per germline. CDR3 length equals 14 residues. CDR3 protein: CASSPGLSGNTIYF. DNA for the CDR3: TGTGCCAGCTCTCCGGGGCTCTCTGGAAACACCATATATTTT.

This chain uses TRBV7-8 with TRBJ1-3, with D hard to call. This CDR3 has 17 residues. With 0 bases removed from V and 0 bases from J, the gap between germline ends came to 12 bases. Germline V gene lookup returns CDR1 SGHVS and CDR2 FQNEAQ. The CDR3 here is CASSLAVRGSSGNTIYF. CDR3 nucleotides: TGTGCCAGCAGCTTAGCTGTTCGGGGAAGCTCTGGAAACACCATATATTTT.

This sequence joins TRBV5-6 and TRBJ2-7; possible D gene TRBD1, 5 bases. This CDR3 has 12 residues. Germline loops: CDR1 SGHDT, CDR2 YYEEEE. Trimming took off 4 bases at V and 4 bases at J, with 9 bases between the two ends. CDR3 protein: CASSPGQYEQYF. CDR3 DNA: TGTGCCAGCAGCCCCGGACAATACGAGCAGTACTTC.

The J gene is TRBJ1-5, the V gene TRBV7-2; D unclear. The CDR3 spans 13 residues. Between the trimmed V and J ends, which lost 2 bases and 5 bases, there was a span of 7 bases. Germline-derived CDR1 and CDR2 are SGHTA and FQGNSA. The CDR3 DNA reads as TGTGCCAGCAGCTTATACGGGGATCAGCCCCAGCATTTT. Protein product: CASSLYGDQPQHF. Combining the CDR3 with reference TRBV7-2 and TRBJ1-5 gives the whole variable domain GAGVSQSPSNKVTEKGKDVELRCDPISGHTALYWYRQSLGQGLEFLIYFQGNSAPDKSGLPSDRFSAERTGGSVSTLTIQRTQQEDSAVYLCASSLYGDQPQHFGDGTRLSIL.

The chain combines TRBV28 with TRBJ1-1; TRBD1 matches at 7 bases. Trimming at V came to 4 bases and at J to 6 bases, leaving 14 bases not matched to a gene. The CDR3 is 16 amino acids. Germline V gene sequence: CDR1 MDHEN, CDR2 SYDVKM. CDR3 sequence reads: CASSSTTPTGLAEAFF. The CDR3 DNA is TGTGCCAGCAGTTCCACCACCCCGACAGGGCTGGCTGAAGCTTTCTTT.

CDR3 in amino acids: CASSASSDSPLHF. DNA for the CDR3: TGTGCCAGCAGCGCCAGCTCGGATTCACCCCTCCACTTT. The chain recombines TRBV9 with TRBJ1-6; D gene uncertain. V was pared by 3 bases and J by 8 bases, with 9 bases between. The CDR3 loop spans 13 amino acids. CDR1 is SGDLS, CDR2 YYNGEE, per germline.

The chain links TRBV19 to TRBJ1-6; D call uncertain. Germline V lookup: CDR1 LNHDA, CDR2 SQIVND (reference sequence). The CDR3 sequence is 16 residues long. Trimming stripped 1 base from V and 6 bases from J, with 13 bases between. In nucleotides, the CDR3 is TGTGCCAGTAGTATAGGTGGCGTTGGGGTTAATTCACCCCTCCACTTT. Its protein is CASSIGGVGVNSPLHF.

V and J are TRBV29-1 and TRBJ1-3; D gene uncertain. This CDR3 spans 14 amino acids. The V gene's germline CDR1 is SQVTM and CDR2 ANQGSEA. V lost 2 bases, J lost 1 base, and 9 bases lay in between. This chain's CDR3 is CSVELAASGNTIYF. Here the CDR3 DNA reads TGCAGCGTTGAACTGGCAGCATCTGGAAACACCATATATTTT.

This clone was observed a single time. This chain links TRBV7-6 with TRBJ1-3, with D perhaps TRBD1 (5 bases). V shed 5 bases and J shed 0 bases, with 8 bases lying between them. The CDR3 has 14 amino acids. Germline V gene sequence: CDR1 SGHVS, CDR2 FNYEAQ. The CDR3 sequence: CASSLGTSGNTIYF. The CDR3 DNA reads TGTGCCAGCAGCCTAGGGACCTCTGGAAACACCATATATTTT.

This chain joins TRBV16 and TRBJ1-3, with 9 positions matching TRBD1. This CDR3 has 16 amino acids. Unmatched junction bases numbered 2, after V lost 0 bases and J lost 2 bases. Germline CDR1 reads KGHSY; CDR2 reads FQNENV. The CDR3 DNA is TGTGCCAGCAGCCAATCGCGGACAGGGGCTGGAAACACCATATATTTT. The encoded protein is CASSQSRTGAGNTIYF. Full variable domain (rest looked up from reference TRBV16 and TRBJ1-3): GEEVAQTPKHLVRGEGQKAKLYCAPIKGHSYVFWYQQVLKNEFKFLISFQNENVFDETGMPKERFSAKCLPNSPCSLEIQATKLEDSAVYFCASSQSRTGAGNTIYFGEGSWLTVV.

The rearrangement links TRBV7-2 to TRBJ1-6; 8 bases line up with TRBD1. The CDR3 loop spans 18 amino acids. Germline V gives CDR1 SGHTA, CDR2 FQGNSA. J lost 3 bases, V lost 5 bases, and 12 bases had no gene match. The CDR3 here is CASSHGQGGTYYNSPLHF. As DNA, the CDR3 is TGTGCCAGCAGCCATGGACAGGGAGGAACCTACTATAATTCACCCCTCCACTTT.

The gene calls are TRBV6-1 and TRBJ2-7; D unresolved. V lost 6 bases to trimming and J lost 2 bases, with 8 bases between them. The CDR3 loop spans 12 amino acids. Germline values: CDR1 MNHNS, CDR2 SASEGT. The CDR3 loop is CASSRSPYEQYF. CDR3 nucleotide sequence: TGTGCCAGCAGCCGAAGCCCCTACGAGCAGTACTTC.